The 30 T cell receptor beta chains in this list originate from one sample, sequenced in a study of cytomegalovirus exposure and HLA in healthy donors. PCR primers comprised 60 Vbeta and 13 Jbeta primers. The table came from immunoSEQ multiplex PCR; TCRdb's copy has only in-frame clones and leaves some out. The table has around 170,000 clones, around 80% seen once. Sequencing used PBMCs. These receptors originate from a male donor in good health and CMV-seronegative.

This chain links TRBV27 with TRBJ2-7; 12 bases are shared with TRBD1. The CDR3 runs 15 residues. The V segment lost 4 bases and the J segment 5 bases; nucleotides outside the gene matches: 6. Germline loops: CDR1 MNHEY, CDR2 SMNVEV (reference sequence). As DNA, the CDR3 is TGTGCCAGCAGTTCCGGGACAGGGGGCCCGCACGAGCAGTACTTC. Translation gives CASSSGTGGPHEQYF.

This clone was seen a few times. The rearrangement uses TRBV6-5 and TRBJ2-7; weak D call: TRBD2 (5 bases). The CDR3 runs 14 residues. The V gene lost 10 bases and the J gene lost 2 bases, with 18 bases spanning the gap. The germline CDR1 and CDR2 sequences are MNHEY and SVGAGI. The CDR3 bases are TGTGCCACCCGAGGGAATACGGACGCCTACGAGCAGTACTTC. Translation gives CATRGNTDAYEQYF.

The chain's CDR3 is CASSKGQGNTGELFF. The CDR3 nucleotides are TGTGCCAGCAGTAAGGGACAGGGGAACACCGGGGAGCTGTTTTTT. V and J are TRBV13 and TRBJ2-2; TRBD1 agrees at 9 bases. The CDR3 length is 15 residues. CDR1 is PRHDT, CDR2 FYEKMQ, per germline (reference sequence). V was pared by 6 bases and J by 1 base, with 3 bases of the junction left unmatched. The entire variable domain, with the rest obtained from reference TRBV13 and TRBJ2-2, is as follows: AAGVIQSPRHLIKEKRETATLKCYPIPRHDTVYWYQQGPGQDPQFLISFYEKMQSDKGSIPDRFSAQQFSDYHSELNMSSLELGDSALYFCASSKGQGNTGELFFGEGSRLTVL.

The chain joins TRBV11-2 to TRBJ2-4, with 8 bases that match TRBD2. The CDR3 covers 15 residues. Looked up from germline, CDR1 is SGHAT and CDR2 is FQNNGV. J was trimmed by 5 bases and V by 1 base; bases with no gene match: 4. This CDR3 is CASSLAGGIQNIQYF. DNA for the CDR3: TGTGCCAGCAGCTTAGCGGGGGGGATCCAAAACATTCAGTACTTC.

This clone has only a few counts. The chain recombines TRBV5-1 with TRBJ2-2; D may be TRBD1 (6 bases). Germline V lookup: CDR1 SGHRS, CDR2 YFSETQ. V lost 3 bases and J lost 1, with 13 bases in between. The CDR3 has 16 residues. This CDR3 is CASSWGRGKNTGELFF. The CDR3 DNA sequence: TGCGCCAGCAGCTGGGGCAGGGGAAAGAACACCGGGGAGCTGTTTTTT.

The chain links TRBV27 to TRBJ2-4; D ambiguous. CDR1 is MNHEY and CDR2 is SMNVEV in the germline V gene (reference sequence). The V gene lost 2 bases and the J gene lost 0 bases, with 11 bases spanning the gap. CDR3 length equals 16 residues. The CDR3 region has the DNA TGTGCCAGCAGTTTAAGAGGAGCGCTAGCCAAAAACATTCAGTACTTC. Translated: CASSLRGALAKNIQYF.

This clone was found a few times. This chain connects TRBV28 to TRBJ1-1; 9 bases match TRBD1. The CDR3 covers 14 residues. CDR1 and CDR2 from the germline V gene are MDHEN and SYDVKM. With 2 bases clipped from V and 5 bases from J, the junction kept 3 bases outside the gene matches. CDR3: CASSLHRGQTEAFF. The CDR3 DNA reads TGTGCCAGCAGTTTACACAGGGGGCAAACTGAAGCTTTCTTT.

This clone was recorded a few times. The chain combines TRBV5-1 with TRBJ2-5; D remains ambiguous. This CDR3 spans 13 amino acids. V lost 1 base to trimming and J lost 2 bases, with 6 bases between them. The germline gives CDR1 SGHRS, CDR2 YFSETQ. Here the CDR3 reads CASSLYAQETQYF. The CDR3 DNA reads TGCGCCAGCAGCTTGTATGCGCAAGAGACCCAGTACTTC.

With regard to this clone: Other DNA sequences in this specimen translate into the identical CDR3. This chain connects TRBV30 to TRBJ1-5; D not resolved. The CDR3 is 13 residues long. The V gene's germline CDR1 is GTSNPN and CDR2 SVGIG (reference sequence). V was clipped by 0 bases and J by 4 bases, with 7 bases between them. CDR3 protein: CAWSVERNQPQHF. The CDR3 bases are TGTGCCTGGAGTGTGGAGAGGAATCAGCCCCAGCATTTT. Full variable domain (outside the CDR3, taken from reference TRBV30 and TRBJ1-5): SQTIHQWPATLVQPVGSPLSLECTVEGTSNPNLYWYRQAAGRGLQLLFYSVGIGQISSEVPQNLSASRPQDRQFILSSKKLLLSDSGFYLCAWSVERNQPQHFGDGTRLSIL.

The CDR3 here is CASSSQAGAEAFF. The CDR3 bases are TGTGCCAGCAGTTCACAGGCGGGGGCTGAAGCTTTCTTT. The chain recombines TRBV6-6 with TRBJ1-1, with D possibly matching TRBD1 (5 bases). Trimming stripped 4 bases from V and 6 bases from J, with 12 bases between. This CDR3 contains 13 residues. The germline CDR1 and CDR2 sequences are MNHNY and SVGAGI (reference sequence).

This sequence joins TRBV28 and TRBJ2-5; D is uncertain. Germline values: CDR1 MDHEN, CDR2 SYDVKM. CDR3 size: 13 residues. Trimming removed 7 bases at V and 5 bases at J, with 14 bases between. The DNA for the CDR3 is TGTGCCAGCACTCTTGGAGCTCATGAGACCCAGTACTTC. Translation gives CASTLGAHETQYF.

Concerning this clone: The junction departs from germline at one end; a sequencing error may be responsible. Other DNA variants within this sample encode the same CDR3. V usage is TRBV5-4 and J usage is TRBJ2-7; TRBD1 is a possible D gene (6 bases). The CDR3 extends over 14 amino acids. Germline V lookup: CDR1 SGHNT, CDR2 YYREEE (reference sequence). CDR3 amino acids: CASSPGTPSYEQYF. The CDR3 DNA reads as TGTGCCAGCTCCCCGGGGACACCCTCCTACGAGCAGTATTTC.

The V and J genes are TRBV27 and TRBJ2-1; no definite D call. The germline CDR1 and CDR2 sequences are MNHEY and SMNVEV (reference sequence). V was trimmed by 2 bases and J by 0 bases, leaving 8 bases between them. The CDR3 runs 15 residues. The CDR3 nucleotides read TGTGCCAGCAGTTTAGACTTGAGCTCCTACAATGAGCAGTTCTTC. Translating gives CASSLDLSSYNEQFF.

The chain recombines TRBV28 with TRBJ2-3; D unclear. Trimming removed 4 bases from V and 4 bases from J, with 6 bases in between. The V gene's germline CDR1 is MDHEN and CDR2 SYDVKM. This CDR3 is 12 amino acids long. CDR3 bases: TGTGCCAGCAGTTCGAGATCAGATACGCAGTATTTT. Its protein product is CASSSRSDTQYF. Drawing the rest from reference TRBV28 and TRBJ2-3, the complete variable domain is DVKVTQSSRYLVKRTGEKVFLECVQDMDHENMFWYRQDPGLGLRLIYFSYDVKMKEKGDIPEGYSVSREKKERFSLILESASTNQTSMYLCASSSRSDTQYFGPGTRLTVL.

This clone was observed a few times. This chain connects TRBV11-2 to TRBJ2-7, with 8 bases lining up with TRBD1. V lost 5 bases, J lost 3 bases, and 9 bases stayed unmatched. There are 15 residues in the CDR3. The germline gives CDR1 SGHAT, CDR2 FQNNGV. CDR3 coding DNA: TGTGCCAGCAGCGCTGTGACAGGGGCCTACTACGAGCAGTACTTC. The encoded protein is CASSAVTGAYYEQYF.

The CDR3 is CASSPGTSNYNEQFF. The CDR3 coding sequence is TGTGCCAGCAGCCCTGGGACTAGCAATTACAATGAGCAGTTCTTC. This chain links TRBV7-2 with TRBJ2-1; 9 nucleotides match TRBD2. Looked up from germline, CDR1 is SGHTA and CDR2 is FQGNSA. This CDR3 is 15 amino acids long. V shed 5 bases and J 4 bases; nucleotides not matched to a gene: 6.

The J gene is TRBJ2-3, the V gene TRBV27; 13 bases are shared with TRBD2. Unmatched junction bases numbered 11, after V lost 2 bases and J lost 0 bases. Germline CDR1 and CDR2: MNHEY and SMNVEV (reference sequence). The CDR3 totals 20 residues. Here the CDR3 DNA reads TGTGCCAGCAGTTTAAGGACTAGCGGGGGCCGCGACTCAAGCACAGATACGCAGTATTTT. It yields the protein CASSLRTSGGRDSSTDTQYF.

The chain uses TRBV10-3 and TRBJ2-5, with TRBD1 matching over 8 bases. This CDR3 is 15 amino acids long. V gave up 0 bases and J gave up 5 bases; unmatched junction bases: 5. Germline V gives CDR1 ENHRY, CDR2 SYGVKD. This CDR3 is CAISESTGVGETQYF. CDR3 DNA: TGTGCCATCAGTGAGTCGACAGGGGTTGGTGAGACCCAGTACTTC.

The chain recombines TRBV9 with TRBJ1-5; a weak D match, TRBD1 (5 bases). V was shortened by 4 bases and J by 7 bases, with 18 bases between the two germline ends. Looked up from germline, CDR1 is SGDLS and CDR2 is YYNGEE. The CDR3 loop spans 15 amino acids. CDR3 amino acids: CASSPNPGVGQPQHF. The CDR3 DNA is TGTGCCAGCAGCCCCAACCCGGGGGTTGGCCAGCCCCAGCATTTT.

V gene TRBV14 combines with J gene TRBJ2-7, with a possible D match to TRBD1 (6 bases). The CDR3 consists of 14 residues. V was trimmed by 4 bases and J by 2 bases, leaving 12 bases between them. Germline CDR1 SGHDN, CDR2 FVKESK. CDR3 in DNA: TGTGCCAGCAGCCTAATAAACAGGGCCTACGAGCAGTACTTC. It encodes CASSLINRAYEQYF. Full variable domain (remainder filled in from reference TRBV14 and TRBJ2-7): EAGVTQFPSHSVIEKGQTVTLRCDPISGHDNLYWYRRVMGKEIKFLLHFVKESKQDESGMPNNRFLAERTGGTYSTLKVQPAELEDSGVYFCASSLINRAYEQYFGPGTRLTVT.

This clone was detected a few times. The chain links TRBV7-9 to TRBJ2-3, with D tentatively TRBD1 (6 bases). Between the trimmed V and J ends, which lost 5 bases and 1 base, there was a span of 13 bases. This CDR3 has 15 residues. Germline V gene lookup returns CDR1 SEHNR and CDR2 FQNEAQ (reference sequence). CDR3 loop: CASSQGHVGTDTQYF. CDR3 bases: TGTGCCAGCAGCCAGGGACACGTTGGCACAGATACGCAGTATTTT. The variable domain in full, completed from reference TRBV7-9 and TRBJ2-3, reads DTGVSQNPRHKITKRGQNVTFRCDPISEHNRLYWYRQTLGQGPEFLTYFQNEAQLEKSRLLSDRFSAERPKGSFSTLEIQRTEQGDSAMYLCASSQGHVGTDTQYFGPGTRLTVL.

This chain connects TRBV19 to TRBJ2-7; 7 nucleotides match TRBD1. Per germline, CDR1 LNHDA and CDR2 SQIVND (reference sequence). V lost 5 bases and J lost 5; bases outside the gene matches: 3. This CDR3 region has 12 residues. The CDR3 here is CASSDRAHEQYF. DNA of the CDR3: TGTGCCAGTAGTGACAGGGCCCACGAGCAGTACTTC. The full variable domain, completed using reference TRBV19 and TRBJ2-7, is DGGITQSPKYLFRKEGQNVTLSCEQNLNHDAMYWYRQDPGQGLRLIYYSQIVNDFQKGDIAEGYSVSREKKESFPLTVTSAQKNPTAFYLCASSDRAHEQYFGPGTRLTVT.

The J gene is TRBJ2-2, the V gene TRBV2, with TRBD2 matching 9 bases. Germline CDR1 is SNHLY and CDR2 is FYNNEI. The CDR3 is 16 residues long. With 8 bases clipped from V and 3 bases from J, the junction kept 10 bases outside the gene matches. The CDR3 DNA sequence: TGTGCCAGCCAAAAGATGGGACTAGCCCACACCGGGGAGCTGTTTTTT. This encodes CASQKMGLAHTGELFF.

This sequence joins TRBV7-2 and TRBJ1-6; 9 bases line up with TRBD1. Germline V gene sequence: CDR1 SGHTA, CDR2 FQGNSA. The junction had 14 bases not matched to a gene; V was cut back by 4 bases and J by 7 bases. This CDR3 spans 18 amino acids. CDR3 sequence (DNA): TGTGCCAGCAGCTATTCAAGCCTTACAGGGGGCGTAAATTCACCCCTCCACTTT. Translated, it gives CASSYSSLTGGVNSPLHF.

The chain recombines TRBV7-9 with TRBJ2-3; D perhaps matches TRBD1 (6 bases). The V gene's germline CDR1 is SEHNR and CDR2 FQNEAQ (reference sequence). Trimming cost V 0 bases and J 0 bases, with 7 bases left between them. This CDR3 is 15 amino acids long. Here the CDR3 DNA reads TGTGCCAGCAGCTTAGCGGGACAAAGCACAGATACGCAGTATTTT. Translating it yields CASSLAGQSTDTQYF.

The rearrangement uses TRBV19 and TRBJ2-2, with TRBD1 identical over 10 bases. The CDR3 sequence is 15 residues long. CDR1 is LNHDA, CDR2 SQIVND, per germline (reference sequence). With 10 bases clipped from V and 4 bases from J, the junction kept 9 bases outside the gene matches. This CDR3 is CATGRDRGFTGELFF. The CDR3, as DNA: TGTGCCACCGGCCGGGACAGGGGCTTCACCGGGGAGCTGTTTTTT.

The V and J genes are TRBV6-5 and TRBJ1-1; a weak D match, TRBD1 (6 bases). V was cut by 2 bases and J by 5 bases, with 18 bases left in between. Germline V gene lookup returns CDR1 MNHEY and CDR2 SVGAGI. This CDR3 spans 16 amino acids. This CDR3 is CASSYALQGQGTEAFF. CDR3 in DNA: TGTGCCAGCAGTTACGCCCTGCAGGGGCAGGGGACTGAAGCTTTCTTT.

This clone was observed a single time. The V and J genes are TRBV28 and TRBJ2-7; 8 bases line up with TRBD2. Germline lookup yields CDR1 MDHEN and CDR2 SYDVKM. Germline trimming cut 3 bases from V and 7 bases from J; bases unmatched to any gene: 8. The CDR3 runs 14 residues. CDR3 loop: CASSFLEREREQYF. In DNA, the CDR3 is TGTGCCAGCAGTTTCCTTGAGCGGGAGCGGGAGCAGTACTTC. The variable domain in full, completed from reference TRBV28 and TRBJ2-7, reads DVKVTQSSRYLVKRTGEKVFLECVQDMDHENMFWYRQDPGLGLRLIYFSYDVKMKEKGDIPEGYSVSREKKERFSLILESASTNQTSMYLCASSFLEREREQYFGPGTRLTVT.

The chain employs TRBV7-2 and TRBJ1-1; no firm D call. V lost 2 bases to trimming and J lost 3 bases, with 7 bases between them. This CDR3 is 13 amino acids long. Germline V lookup: CDR1 SGHTA, CDR2 FQGNSA. CDR3 sequence: CASSLSTDTEAFF. The CDR3 DNA is TGTGCCAGCAGCTTAAGTACGGACACTGAAGCTTTCTTT. Supplemented by reference TRBV7-2 and TRBJ1-1, the full variable domain reads GAGVSQSPSNKVTEKGKDVELRCDPISGHTALYWYRQSLGQGLEFLIYFQGNSAPDKSGLPSDRFSAERTGGSVSTLTIQRTQQEDSAVYLCASSLSTDTEAFFGQGTRLTVV.

This clone has a handful of counts. This rearrangement joins TRBV4-3 to TRBJ1-6; 8 bases map to TRBD1. V lost 0 bases, J lost 7 bases, and 2 bases stayed unmatched. Germline V gives CDR1 LGHNA, CDR2 YSLEER. CDR3 length equals 15 residues. CDR3 amino acids: CASSQETGVNSPLHF. The CDR3 DNA sequence: TGCGCCAGCAGCCAAGAGACAGGGGTAAATTCACCCCTCCACTTT.